This T cell receptor beta chain is from a study of vaccination and CD4 T cells after COVID-19. As concerns this clonotype: Its antigen is still unknown.

The treatment is: roughly 11-day PBMC culture with coronavirus spike peptide pools or control peptides (ViraFEST assay). Negative selection recovered the CD4+ T cells once they had spent more than 8 days in culture. Researchers used the Oncomine TCR Beta short-read assay to sequence DNA from cultured CD4+ T cells. TCRdb called the PCR reads again in MiXCR, with one record for every CDR3 protein. The data hold approximately 8,700 distinct CDR3 sequences, with around 62% observed a single time. Sequenced sample: CD4+ T cells from blood, cultured in vitro. The sequence was collected from a human donor who had recovered from COVID-19.

CDR3 region: CASLSGLAGGYNEQFF. The CDR3 nucleotides are TGTGCCAGCCTCTCGGGCCTAGCGGGGGGATACAATGAGCAGTTCTTC. The J gene is TRBJ2-1, the V gene TRBV19; 11 bases line up with TRBD2. V lost 9 bases and J lost 4; bases outside the gene matches: 11. CDR1 LNHDA and CDR2 SQIVND come from the germline V gene (reference sequence). This CDR3 is built from 16 residues.